The T cell receptor (beta chain) under discussion was sequenced for a study of CD8 T cells in ankylosing spondylitis. Quantitative 5'-RACE was performed with molecular barcodes, and it yielded the TCR beta libraries. TCRdb called the 5' RACE reads again in MiXCR, with one record for every CDR3 protein. Of around 490,000 distinct CDR3 sequences in the sample, approximately 5% are singletons; the top ten hold around 3.4%. The study's findings and limits: Earlier work had already found some motif variants in reactive arthritis synovial fluid and blood. Researchers report that disease-linked clones proved CD8+ and relatively rare in peripheral blood. In ankylosing spondylitis patients, matched synovial fluid reportedly showed significant enrichment of disease-linked clones. Among TCR beta sequences, a motif of several highly homologous variants appeared characteristic of ankylosing spondylitis blood.

This clonotype was seen ten or more times. The antigen is unknown. CDR3 length equals 14 residues. Per germline, CDR1 SEHNR and CDR2 FQNEAQ (reference sequence). Trimming took 5 bases from V and 6 from J; bases not matched to a gene: 5. V is TRBV7-9 and J is TRBJ2-4; 9 bases map to TRBD1. The sequenced material came from blood, either unsorted or a sorted T cell fraction (not recorded which). This clonotype was sampled from a male donor with ankylosing spondylitis. CDR3 region: CASSTGGLGNIQYF. DNA of the CDR3: TGTGCCAGCAGCACAGGGGGCCTCGGAAACATTCAGTACTTC.